This is a list of T cell receptor beta chains from one sample in a study of T-cell reconstitution after alpha-beta-depleted transplantation in children. MiXCR was run by TCRdb on the PCR reads, yielding one entry per CDR3 protein. Of about 610,000 distinct CDR3 sequences in the sample, 10% were seen once. The sequencing here drew on PBMCs from the stem cell graft donor, taken from the stem cell graft. These TCRs come from a human donor who donated a stem cell graft to a child with acute myeloid leukemia. CDR3s include the opening cysteine and the closing phenylalanine or tryptophan. A D gene is named only where the DNA matches it firmly. Clone size is stated in some rows and not others, as once, few, many or a class when expanded.

d_gene	v_gene	abundance	j_gene	CDR3aa	CDR3nt
.	TRBV14	.	TRBJ2-2	CASSQEIIRGTGELFF	TGTGCCAGCAGCCAAGAGATTATTCGCGGCACCGGGGAGCTGTTTTTT
.	TRBV12-3/TRBV12-4	.	TRBJ1-4	CASRLSREGEKLFF	TGTGCCAGCAGACTAAGTAGAGAAGGTGAAAAACTGTTTTTT
.	TRBV6-1	.	TRBJ2-3	CASRLTVPDTQYF	TGTGCCAGCAGGCTGACAGTCCCAGATACGCAGTATTTT
.	TRBV9	few	TRBJ1-2	CASGAEGFGGSRGYTF	TGTGCCAGCGGCGCAGAGGGGTTTGGAGGGTCTAGGGGCTACACCTTC
TRBD2	TRBV7-3	.	TRBJ2-2	CASSFRTSGTRGELFF	TGTGCCAGCAGCTTTCGGACTAGCGGAACCCGGGGGGAGCTGTTTTTT
.	TRBV30	many	TRBJ2-7	CAGEESSYEQYF	TGTGCAGGGGAGGAAAGCTCCTACGAGCAGTACTTC
.	TRBV27	.	TRBJ1-4	CASSLGATQMRDEKLFF	TGTGCCAGCAGTTTAGGAGCGACACAAATGAGGGATGAAAAACTGTTTTTT
.	TRBV5-1	few	TRBJ2-3	CASSLQPGSTDTQYF	TGCGCCAGCAGCTTGCAACCTGGAAGCACAGATACGCAGTATTTT
TRBD1	TRBV7-3	medium-sized	TRBJ2-1	CASSLMSPGTGLNEQFF	TGTGCCAGCAGCTTAATGTCGCCAGGGACAGGGTTAAATGAGCAGTTCTTC
.	TRBV7-6	few	TRBJ2-2	CASSFRRVNTGELFF	TGTGCCAGCAGCTTCCGCAGGGTTAACACCGGGGAGCTGTTTTTT
.	TRBV27	few	TRBJ1-5	CASRTTVSQPQHF	TGTGCCAGCAGGACGACAGTAAGCCAGCCCCAGCATTTT
.	TRBV28	many	TRBJ2-5	CASTPFWSKETQYF	TGTGCCAGCACCCCCTTTTGGTCCAAGGAGACCCAGTACTTC
TRBD2	TRBV7-9	.	TRBJ2-5	CASSLGAGGGSEETQYF	TGTGCCAGCAGCTTAGGTGCGGGAGGAGGATCTGAAGAGACCCAGTACTTC
.	TRBV10-3	many	TRBJ1-3	CAISDGSSGNTIYF	TGTGCCATCAGTGACGGATCCTCTGGAAACACCATATATTTT
.	TRBV20-1	.	TRBJ1-1	CSARDQGPAFF	TGCAGTGCTAGAGATCAGGGGCCCGCTTTCTTT
TRBD2	TRBV2	many	TRBJ2-1	CASRTSGTNEQFF	TGTGCCAGCAGGACTAGCGGGACGAATGAGCAGTTCTTC
.	TRBV11-2	once	TRBJ2-1	CASSPFRNNEQFF	TGTGCCAGCAGCCCTTTCCGCAACAATGAGCAGTTCTTC
.	TRBV6-5	few	TRBJ2-6	CASSSDIPGRPPGANVLTF	TGTGCCAGCAGTTCCGATATCCCGGGACGGCCTCCTGGGGCCAACGTCCTGACTTTC
TRBD2	TRBV10-2	.	TRBJ2-1	CASSSGTSGMSEQFF	TGCGCCAGCAGTTCTGGGACTAGCGGGATGTCTGAGCAGTTCTTC
.	TRBV7-2	once	TRBJ2-4	CASSLSIGGAIQYF	TGTGCCAGCAGCTTAAGTATAGGGGGGGCCATTCAGTACTTC